Below are 21 T cell receptor beta chains sequenced from a single sample in a study of beta chain features in type 1 diabetes. TCRB transcripts that were expressed got sequenced, as all of the isolated RNA had been reverse transcribed. Repertoires were generated with immunoSEQ multiplex PCR, while TCRdb's copy carries only in-frame clones and drops some. This sample has 680,000 or so clones, with 15% to 17% found just once. The sample comprised naive CD4+ T cells from blood. The receptors shown here come from a man younger than 35 in good health.

The V call is TRBV18, the J call TRBJ2-3; D is unclear. Germline CDR1 is KGHSH and CDR2 is LQKENI. This CDR3 spans 13 amino acids. Trimming shortened V by 1 base and J by 5 bases, and 7 bases separated the two germline ends. CDR3 DNA sequence: TGTGCCAGCTCACCACATGTTAAAGATACGCAGTATTTT. It is translated as CASSPHVKDTQYF.

This clone was detected only a few times. The V and J genes are TRBV7-3 and TRBJ2-7, with D maybe TRBD2 (6 bases). This CDR3 has 13 amino acids. Per germline, CDR1 SGHTA and CDR2 FQGTGA. Trimming shortened V by 4 bases and J by 7 bases, and 14 bases separated the two germline ends. In nucleotides, the CDR3 is TGTGCCAGCAGCTGGCCCCCGGGGAGGGAGCAGTACTTC. It codes for CASSWPPGREQYF.

The chain carries TRBV28 and TRBJ2-7; D not certain. Trimming left V 6 bases short and J 4 bases short, with 10 bases between. Looked up from germline, CDR1 is MDHEN and CDR2 is SYDVKM. The CDR3 runs to 12 residues. CDR3 nucleotides: TGTGCCAGCAGCCTTACTTTTTACGAGCAGTACTTC. It specifies CASSLTFYEQYF.

In this sample, this clone turned up a few times. This sequence joins TRBV19 and TRBJ2-4; the D gene is possibly TRBD2 (5 bases). From germline, CDR1 is LNHDA and CDR2 SQIVND (reference sequence). CDR3 length: 13 residues. V was shortened by 3 bases and J by 6 bases, with 9 bases between the two germline ends. The CDR3 spells CASSIVAGNIQYF. DNA of the CDR3: TGTGCCAGTAGTATCGTTGCGGGAAACATTCAGTACTTC. Drawing the rest from reference TRBV19 and TRBJ2-4, the complete variable domain is DGGITQSPKYLFRKEGQNVTLSCEQNLNHDAMYWYRQDPGQGLRLIYYSQIVNDFQKGDIAEGYSVSREKKESFPLTVTSAQKNPTAFYLCASSIVAGNIQYFGAGTRLSVL.

This clone has only a few counts. The gene calls are TRBV2 and TRBJ1-5; no firm D call. This CDR3 has 13 residues. The V gene's germline CDR1 is SNHLY and CDR2 FYNNEI. V lost 4 bases and J lost 2, with 6 bases in between. The CDR3 loop is CASSGEGNQPQHF. The CDR3 coding sequence is TGTGCCAGCAGTGGAGAGGGCAATCAGCCCCAGCATTTT.

The chain couples TRBV27 to TRBJ2-7; a possible D gene is TRBD2 (5 bases). CDR1 MNHEY and CDR2 SMNVEV come from the germline V gene (reference sequence). V lost 3 bases to trimming and J lost 7 bases, with 10 bases between them. This CDR3 has 12 amino acids. CDR3 in DNA: TGTGCCAGCAGTTTCGAGGGCGGTGAGCAGTACTTC. It codes for CASSFEGGEQYF.

This clone was observed a few times. Distinct nucleotide sequences in the sample also encode this CDR3. J is TRBJ2-7 and V is TRBV28, with unresolved D. V lost 5 bases and J lost 3, with 5 bases in between. The CDR3 totals 11 residues. Per germline, CDR1 MDHEN and CDR2 SYDVKM. The CDR3 spells CASSPRYEQYF. CDR3 sequence (DNA): TGTGCCAGCAGTCCTCGCTACGAGCAGTACTTC. Variable domain in full (rest from reference TRBV28 and TRBJ2-7): DVKVTQSSRYLVKRTGEKVFLECVQDMDHENMFWYRQDPGLGLRLIYFSYDVKMKEKGDIPEGYSVSREKKERFSLILESASTNQTSMYLCASSPRYEQYFGPGTRLTVT.

Only a few counts were recorded for this clone. J is TRBJ1-1 and V is TRBV7-2, with TRBD1 matching over 7 bases. The CDR3 totals 14 residues. Per the germline V gene, CDR1 is SGHTA and CDR2 is FQGNSA. V shed 5 bases, J shed 4 bases, and the junction held 7 bases outside the gene matches. CDR3 loop: CASSPAGGITEAFF. In nucleotides, the CDR3 is TGTGCCAGCAGCCCAGCAGGGGGGATCACTGAAGCTTTCTTT.

The chain combines TRBV15 with TRBJ2-6, with TRBD1 matching 9 bases. The CDR3 sequence is 19 residues long. In germline, CDR1 is LNHNV, CDR2 YYDKDF (reference sequence). The J segment lost 1 base and the V segment lost 0 bases, leaving 7 bases of the junction unmatched. The DNA of the CDR3 is TGTGCCACCAGCAGAGATGGAGTGGGACAGGGATCTGGGGCCAACGTCCTGACTTTC. This translates into CATSRDGVGQGSGANVLTF.

The genes are TRBV5-1 and TRBJ1-3; TRBD1 is a possible D gene (6 bases). V was pared by 0 bases and J by 0 bases, with 13 bases between. Germline V gives CDR1 SGHRS, CDR2 YFSETQ. The CDR3 contains 17 residues. The CDR3 reads CASSLAGGQSSGNTIYF. In nucleotides, the CDR3 is TGCGCCAGCAGCTTGGCTGGCGGACAGAGCTCTGGAAACACCATATATTTT.

This clone was observed a handful of times. The rearrangement links TRBV28 to TRBJ1-6; D unclear. V was pared by 5 bases and J by 0 bases, with 8 bases between. This CDR3 spans 15 amino acids. The germline V gene has CDR1 MDHEN and CDR2 SYDVKM. The DNA of the CDR3 is TGTGCCAGCAGTGTCCAGAACTCCTATAATTCACCCCTCCACTTT. It codes for CASSVQNSYNSPLHF.

The V call is TRBV7-2, the J call TRBJ2-3; TRBD2 is a possible D gene (7 bases). The CDR3 contains 15 residues. Germline values: CDR1 SGHTA, CDR2 FQGNSA. Trimming removed 6 bases at V and 4 bases at J, with 17 bases between. The CDR3 region has the DNA TGTGCCAGCAGATCTGGGGGGGGCCGCCCAGATACGCAGTATTTT. Protein: CASRSGGGRPDTQYF.

The gene calls are TRBV28 and TRBJ2-4, with D possibly TRBD1 on 6 matching bases. The V and J ends lost 8 bases and 1 base respectively, with 15 bases between them. Germline CDR1 and CDR2: MDHEN and SYDVKM. There are 15 residues in the CDR3. DNA for the CDR3: TGTGCCAGCGATGGGGGCAGTTATGCCAAAAACATTCAGTACTTC. This codes for CASDGGSYAKNIQYF.

This clone appeared a few times. The CDR3 protein is CASSSRTGSRYTF. The CDR3 coding sequence is TGTGCCAGCAGCTCTAGGACAGGGAGTCGCTACACCTTC. The chain is built from TRBV5-6 and TRBJ1-2; 8 positions agree with TRBD1. The CDR3 extends over 13 amino acids. After removal of 3 bases from V and 9 bases from J, the junction contained 7 bases not matched to a gene. Germline CDR1 SGHDT, CDR2 YYEEEE.

This clone was seen a handful of times. The V call is TRBV7-9, the J call TRBJ1-5, with D unclear. CDR3 length equals 13 residues. V was shortened by 5 bases and J by 4 bases, with 9 bases between the two germline ends. CDR1 is SEHNR and CDR2 is FQNEAQ in the germline V gene (reference sequence). The CDR3 here is CASSLRENQPQHF. CDR3 nucleotides: TGTGCCAGCAGCCTTAGGGAAAATCAGCCCCAGCATTTT.

The chain couples TRBV5-1 to TRBJ2-6; D gene uncertain. The CDR3 consists of 14 residues. With 4 bases removed from V and 0 bases from J, the gap between germline ends came to 5 bases. CDR1 is SGHRS and CDR2 is YFSETQ in the germline V gene. The DNA of the CDR3 is TGCGCCAGCAGCGCGGACTCTGGGGCCAACGTCCTGACTTTC. Amino acids: CASSADSGANVLTF.

This clone was counted once. The J gene is TRBJ2-2, the V gene TRBV19, with D uncertain. This CDR3 contains 14 residues. V was cut by 5 bases and J by 4 bases, with 11 bases left in between. Germline CDR1 is LNHDA and CDR2 is SQIVND (reference sequence). CDR3 protein: CASSPDWGTGELFF. In nucleotides, the CDR3 is TGTGCCAGTAGTCCCGACTGGGGCACCGGGGAGCTGTTTTTT.

This clone was counted only a few times. The V call is TRBV27, the J call TRBJ1-2, with 7 bases lining up with TRBD1. Per the germline V gene, CDR1 is MNHEY and CDR2 is SMNVEV (reference sequence). Trimming took 5 bases from V and 2 from J; bases not matched to a gene: 11. The CDR3 has 16 amino acids. The CDR3 DNA is TGTGCCAGCAGTCCACACAGGGGTTTGGAAAACTATGGCTACACCTTC. The encoded protein is CASSPHRGLENYGYTF.

This clone was observed a handful of times. This sequence joins TRBV29-1 and TRBJ2-2, with TRBD1 matching 8 bases. The CDR3 sequence is 15 residues long. The V and J ends lost 7 bases and 1 base, in that order; junction bases with no gene match: 8. Germline loops: CDR1 SQVTM, CDR2 ANQGSEA. The CDR3 here is CSARTGTGNTGELFF. The CDR3 bases are TGCAGCGCCCGAACGGGGACAGGGAACACCGGGGAGCTGTTTTTT.

V and J are TRBV29-1 and TRBJ2-7, with 8 bases aligning to TRBD1. Germline CDR1 reads SQVTM; CDR2 reads ANQGSEA. Unmatched junction bases numbered 14, after V lost 7 bases and J lost 6 bases. CDR3 length equals 14 residues. The CDR3 reads CSARAGRGLVEQYF. CDR3 DNA: TGCAGCGCCCGGGCGGGCAGGGGGCTTGTCGAGCAGTACTTC.

The chain joins TRBV28 to TRBJ2-5; 10 nucleotides match TRBD1. Germline V gene data show CDR1 as MDHEN and CDR2 as SYDVKM. The length of the CDR3 is 15 residues. J lost 0 bases, V lost 7 bases, and 5 bases had no gene match. The CDR3 nucleotides are TGTGCCAGCATCCGGGACAGGGGTAACCAAGAGACCCAGTACTTC. This gives the protein CASIRDRGNQETQYF.